What follows are 26 T cell receptor beta chains derived from one specimen sequenced in a study of vaccination effects on CD4 cells after COVID-19. Their cognate antigens are unknown. Expansion of antigen-specific CD4+ T cells with viral peptide pools was carried out by the ViraFEST assay before sequencing. After more than 8 days in culture, the CD4+ T cells were isolated. Nobody among the vaccine recipients had prior SARS-CoV-2 infection (nucleocapsid antibodies were negative). This table comes from immunoSEQ multiplex PCR, and its TCRdb copy is limited to in-frame clones, with some not included. The repertoire holds about 24,000 clones, with around 75% as singletons. Source: CD4+ T cells from PBMCs cultured with HCoV-NL63 spike peptides, taken before COVID-19 vaccination. The receptors shown here come from a human donor who received a COVID-19 vaccine.

The chain is built from TRBV9 and TRBJ2-6; no clear D gene. This CDR3 is built from 15 residues. Germline V gene lookup returns CDR1 SGDLS and CDR2 YYNGEE. Trimming stripped 4 bases from V and 0 bases from J, with 8 bases between. For the CDR3, the DNA is TGTGCCAGCAGCATAGACATCTCTGGGGCCAACGTCCTGACTTTC. It is translated as CASSIDISGANVLTF.

The rearrangement links TRBV9 to TRBJ1-4; D ambiguous. The ends were cut back, 3 bases at V and 7 bases at J, with 16 bases in the middle. In germline, CDR1 is SGDLS, CDR2 YYNGEE. The CDR3 is 15 amino acids. As DNA, the CDR3 is TGTGCCAGCAGCGCTGGGTACTCCGAAGTTGAAAAACTGTTTTTT. The encoded protein is CASSAGYSEVEKLFF. Drawing the rest from reference TRBV9 and TRBJ1-4, the complete variable domain is DSGVTQTPKHLITATGQRVTLRCSPRSGDLSVYWYQQSLDQGLQFLIQYYNGEERAKGNILERFSAQQFPDLHSELNLSSLELGDSALYFCASSAGYSEVEKLFFGSGTQLSVL.

The rearrangement joins TRBV3-1 (or the pseudogene TRBV3-2) to TRBJ2-2; 9 bases are shared with TRBD2. J was trimmed by 1 base and V by 2 bases; bases with no gene match: 2. The CDR3 consists of 16 residues. Germline V gene data show CDR1 as LGHDT and CDR2 as YNNKEL (reference sequence). The CDR3 coding sequence is TGTGCCAGCAGCCAAACTAGCGGGCGGAACACCGGGGAGCTGTTTTTT. Translation gives CASSQTSGRNTGELFF.

This clone was seen more than once but under ten times. V gene TRBV7-9 combines with J gene TRBJ1-1; 7 bases fit TRBD1. The CDR3 is 15 residues long. Germline V CDR1 and CDR2: SEHNR, FQNEAQ (reference sequence). The ends lost 5 bases at V and 2 bases at J; junction bases unmatched: 8. CDR3: CASSLPNRGNTEAFF. The DNA of the CDR3 is TGTGCCAGCAGCCTCCCCAACAGGGGAAACACTGAAGCTTTCTTT.

This chain joins TRBV12-3 or TRBV12-4 and TRBJ1-1; D unclear. The V end was cut by 6 bases, the J end by 5 bases, with 7 bases between. The CDR3 covers 11 residues. The CDR3 loop reads CASSPDTEAFF. DNA of the CDR3: TGTGCCAGCAGCCCAGATACTGAAGCTTTCTTT.

V gene TRBV6-5 combines with J gene TRBJ2-6; 7 bases match TRBD1. J was trimmed by 2 bases and V by 7 bases; bases with no gene match: 5. CDR3 size: 15 residues. Germline CDR1 reads MNHEY; CDR2 reads SVGAGI. The CDR3 DNA follows: TGTGCCAGCACCGTTAGGGGGCCTGGGGCCAACGTCCTGACTTTC. This translates into CASTVRGPGANVLTF.

The genes are TRBV12-3 or TRBV12-4 and TRBJ1-4; D is ambiguous. V lost 1 base, J lost 8 bases, and 5 bases lay in between. There are 12 residues in the CDR3. This chain's CDR3 is CASSLEGEKLFF. The CDR3, as DNA: TGTGCCAGCAGTTTAGAAGGGGAAAAACTGTTTTTT.

The V call is TRBV6-5, the J call TRBJ1-5; no clear D gene. Deletions cut 6 bases from V and 4 bases from J, with 10 bases between. CDR1 MNHEY and CDR2 SVGAGI come from the germline V gene. This CDR3 is built from 13 residues. The CDR3: CASRRNTNQPQHF. Written as DNA, the CDR3 is TGTGCCAGCAGGAGGAACACAAATCAGCCCCAGCATTTT.

The chain is built from TRBV7-2 and TRBJ2-3; D unclear. Germline V gene sequence: CDR1 SGHTA, CDR2 FQGNSA. The V end was cut by 1 base, the J end by 4 bases, with 3 bases between. The CDR3 is 12 amino acids. CDR3 protein: CASSLDADTQYF. The CDR3 DNA sequence: TGTGCCAGCAGCTTAGATGCAGATACGCAGTATTTT.

The rearrangement links TRBV2 to TRBJ2-3; tentatively, D is TRBD1 or TRBD2 (5 bases each). With 2 bases removed from V and 7 bases from J, the gap between germline ends came to 10 bases. The CDR3 sequence is 13 residues long. Per germline, CDR1 SNHLY and CDR2 FYNNEI. CDR3: CASSERDPYTQYF. CDR3 in DNA: TGTGCCAGCAGTGAAAGGGACCCTTATACGCAGTATTTT.

Only a few counts were recorded for this clone. This chain uses TRBV27 with TRBJ1-2; tentatively, D is TRBD1 (6 bases). CDR1 and CDR2 (germline): MNHEY, SMNVEV (reference sequence). The ends were cut back, 8 bases at V and 7 bases at J, with 26 bases in the middle. The CDR3 extends over 16 amino acids. The CDR3: CASSTASQGVSFGYTF. The CDR3 nucleotides are TGTGCCAGCTCCACCGCCTCACAGGGCGTATCCTTTGGCTACACCTTC.

The V gene is TRBV19, the J gene TRBJ1-2; the D is unclear. Germline CDR1 reads LNHDA; CDR2 reads SQIVND (reference sequence). This CDR3 is built from 16 residues. V lost 11 bases and J 4 bases, leaving 26 bases between the germline ends. The CDR3 DNA reads as TGTGCCGTGAGGCCAGGACGCCCGGGTCTAGGCTATGGCTACACCTTC. Its protein is CAVRPGRPGLGYGYTF.

This clone was seen a few times. The chain couples TRBV15 to TRBJ1-5, with D possibly TRBD1 on 6 matching bases. The CDR3 has 16 amino acids. Trimming shortened V by 5 bases and J by 5 bases, and 19 bases separated the two germline ends. Germline CDR1 and CDR2: LNHNV and YYDKDF (reference sequence). CDR3 loop: CATSAGARAGDQPQHF. Written as DNA, the CDR3 is TGTGCCACCAGCGCGGGGGCTAGGGCGGGGGATCAGCCCCAGCATTTT.

V gene TRBV19 combines with J gene TRBJ1-6, with D possibly TRBD1 on 5 matching bases. Trimming left V 5 bases short and J 10 bases short, with 18 bases between. The length of the CDR3 is 15 residues. CDR1 and CDR2 (germline): LNHDA, SQIVND (reference sequence). The CDR3 loop reads CASSGRGLGQSPLHF. CDR3 nucleotides: TGTGCCAGTAGTGGGAGGGGCCTTGGCCAGTCACCCCTCCACTTT. Filled out from reference TRBV19 and TRBJ1-6, the complete variable domain reads DGGITQSPKYLFRKEGQNVTLSCEQNLNHDAMYWYRQDPGQGLRLIYYSQIVNDFQKGDIAEGYSVSREKKESFPLTVTSAQKNPTAFYLCASSGRGLGQSPLHFGNGTRLTVT.

This chain joins TRBV18 and TRBJ2-5, with a tentative D call TRBD1 (5 bases). CDR1 and CDR2 (germline): KGHSH, LQKENI. CDR3 size: 14 residues. V dropped 4 bases and J dropped 0 bases, with 9 bases sitting between them. CDR3 in amino acids: CASSQYRNQETQYF. CDR3 sequence (DNA): TGTGCCAGCTCACAATACAGGAACCAAGAGACCCAGTACTTC.

The CDR3 region has the DNA TGTGCCAGCAGCTTAGAGACAGAAGGAAACACCATATATTTT. Its protein product is CASSLETEGNTIYF. This chain uses TRBV7-9 with TRBJ1-3, with D possibly being TRBD1 (5 bases). Germline CDR1 reads SEHNR; CDR2 reads FQNEAQ (reference sequence). V dropped 1 base and J dropped 4 bases, with 8 bases sitting between them. The CDR3 runs to 14 residues.

This chain uses TRBV29-1 with TRBJ1-5, with D hard to call. The CDR3 length is 16 residues. Germline V gives CDR1 SQVTM, CDR2 ANQGSEA. Between the trimmed V and J ends, which lost 7 bases and 0 bases, there was a span of 19 bases. DNA for the CDR3: TGCAGCGCCATAAAGGGCGGCAGCGATAGCAATCAGCCCCAGCATTTT. This translates into CSAIKGGSDSNQPQHF.

J is TRBJ1-2 and V is TRBV6-5; D possibly corresponds to TRBD1 (5 bases). V was shortened by 1 base and J by 3 bases, with 15 bases between the two germline ends. From germline, CDR1 is MNHEY and CDR2 SVGAGI. The CDR3 spans 16 residues. Here the CDR3 reads CASSYFRVGTHYGYTF. The CDR3 coding sequence is TGTGCCAGCAGTTACTTCCGTGTAGGGACCCACTATGGCTACACCTTC.

This chain connects TRBV6-4 to TRBJ2-1, with 11 bases identical to TRBD2. Looked up from germline, CDR1 is MRHNA and CDR2 is SNTAGT. Trimming removed 4 bases from V and 0 bases from J; junction bases left unmatched: 8. CDR3 length: 18 amino acids. The CDR3 DNA follows: TGTGCCAGCAGTGTGGAGACTAGCGGGGCTAGCTCCTACAATGAGCAGTTCTTC. As protein: CASSVETSGASSYNEQFF.

This chain joins TRBV3-1 (or the pseudogene TRBV3-2) and TRBJ1-1; unclear D gene. Germline V lookup: CDR1 LGHDT, CDR2 YNNKEL (reference sequence). The CDR3 sequence is 12 residues long. Trimming pared 5 bases from V and 4 bases from J, leaving 8 bases between. CDR3 protein: CASSSMSTEAFF. The CDR3 DNA reads TGTGCCAGCAGCTCGATGAGCACTGAAGCTTTCTTT.

The chain employs TRBV5-6 and TRBJ1-6; D uncertain. The CDR3 runs to 16 residues. The germline V gene has CDR1 SGHDT and CDR2 YYEEEE. Trimming removed 4 bases from V and 3 bases from J, with 14 bases in between. In nucleotides, the CDR3 is TGTGCCAGCAGCCAAATAGAAGGGTACTATAATTCACCCCTCCACTTT. Its translation: CASSQIEGYYNSPLHF.

This chain joins TRBV20-1 and TRBJ2-5; D gene unclear. Trimming removed 3 bases from V and 5 bases from J, with 16 bases in between. The CDR3 is 14 residues long. Germline CDR1 reads DFQATT; CDR2 reads SNEGSKA (reference sequence). The CDR3, as DNA: TGCAGTGCTAGTGACCCCCTGCTGTGGGAGACCCAGTACTTC. Protein sequence: CSASDPLLWETQYF.

The J gene is TRBJ1-3, the V gene TRBV7-9, with 7 bases identical to TRBD1. The CDR3 totals 14 residues. Germline loops: CDR1 SEHNR, CDR2 FQNEAQ (reference sequence). Trimming at V came to 11 bases and at J to 0 bases, leaving 7 bases not matched to a gene. CDR3 amino acids: CALGQPSSGNTIYF. The CDR3, as DNA: TGTGCCTTGGGACAGCCGAGCTCTGGAAACACCATATATTTT. Full variable domain (missing parts from reference TRBV7-9 and TRBJ1-3): DTGVSQNPRHKITKRGQNVTFRCDPISEHNRLYWYRQTLGQGPEFLTYFQNEAQLEKSRLLSDRFSAERPKGSFSTLEIQRTEQGDSAMYLCALGQPSSGNTIYFGEGSWLTVV.

J is TRBJ1-2 and V is TRBV3-1 (or the pseudogene TRBV3-2); D is uncertain. CDR1 and CDR2 from the germline V gene are LGHDT and YNNKEL (reference sequence). V was pared by 4 bases and J by 0 bases, with 15 bases between. CDR3 length: 16 residues. As DNA, the CDR3 is TGTGCCAGCAGCCCCGTACGGCTACGAGCTAACTATGGCTACACCTTC. It specifies CASSPVRLRANYGYTF.

V usage is TRBV7-9 and J usage is TRBJ2-1, with 12 bases lining up with TRBD2. Germline-derived CDR1 and CDR2 are SEHNR and FQNEAQ (reference sequence). The CDR3 is made up of 15 amino acids. V trimming: 6 bases; J trimming: 4 bases; junction bases outside the gene matches: 4. The CDR3 DNA sequence: TGTGCCAGCAGACCGCTAGCGGGGGGGTACAATGAGCAGTTCTTC. Its translation is CASRPLAGGYNEQFF.

J is TRBJ1-5 and V is TRBV19, with TRBD1 matching 12 bases. This CDR3 spans 17 amino acids. CDR1 is LNHDA and CDR2 is SQIVND in the germline V gene (reference sequence). Trimming took 5 bases from V and 1 from J; bases not matched to a gene: 6. The CDR3 DNA reads as TGTGCCAGTAGTCCGGGACAGGGGGCTAGGAGCAATCAGCCCCAGCATTTT. Its protein is CASSPGQGARSNQPQHF.